Listed here are 16 T cell receptor beta chains from one sample, sequenced in a study of human T cells and chemical hapten exposure. Time point meaning: pre-sensitization, week 0. Noted treatment: therapeutic diphenylcyclopropenone sensitization with weekly scalp DPC. TCRdb passed the RACE reads through MiXCR, listing each CDR3 protein once. The sample consists of around 180,000 distinct CDR3 sequences, approximately 29% of them appearing once. The material sequenced was whole blood, taken in connection with sensitization to the hapten diphenylcyclopropenone (DPC). The source is a woman aged 25-40 years with alopecia areata. Some clones in this sample may be carry-over from other donors' samples.

This sequence joins TRBV20-1 and TRBJ2-3, with 10 bases aligning to TRBD2. Per the germline V gene, CDR1 is DFQATT and CDR2 is SNEGSKA (reference sequence). The junction had 6 bases not matched to a gene; V was cut back by 3 bases and J by 3 bases. The CDR3 runs 15 residues. CDR3 sequence (DNA): TGCAGTGCTAGTGACCCTAGCGGGAGTACAGATACGCAGTATTTT. It yields the protein CSASDPSGSTDTQYF.

This clonotype occurred a few times. The chain couples TRBV20-1 to TRBJ1-1, with D perhaps matching TRBD1 (5 bases). The germline V gene has CDR1 DFQATT and CDR2 SNEGSKA (reference sequence). V was shortened by 4 bases and J by 6 bases, with 15 bases between the two germline ends. The CDR3 has 13 amino acids. CDR3 region: CSAIGTRSAEAFF. CDR3 DNA sequence: TGCAGTGCTATAGGGACCCGTTCGGCTGAAGCTTTCTTT.

This clonotype was seen a handful of times. The chain recombines TRBV6-1 with TRBJ1-5, with D hard to call. CDR3 length: 14 amino acids. Deletions cut 7 bases from V and 0 bases from J, with 10 bases between. Looked up from germline, CDR1 is MNHNS and CDR2 is SASEGT. CDR3 sequence reads: CASTQIHSNQPQHF. The CDR3 region has the DNA TGTGCCAGCACGCAGATTCATAGCAATCAGCCCCAGCATTTT.

The J gene is TRBJ1-2, the V gene TRBV21-1; the D call in the table, TRBD1, was not verified against the DNA. TRBV21-1 is assigned pseudogene status. The CDR3 is 17 residues long. The CDR3 coding sequence is TGTGCCAGCACCAAAGGGAGAGCAGGGGGCTCTAACTATGGCTACACCTTC. This gives the protein CASTKGRAGGSNYGYTF.

This clonotype turned up a few times. This chain uses TRBV15 with TRBJ2-1, with 9 bases identical to TRBD1. The germline gives CDR1 LNHNV, CDR2 YYDKDF (reference sequence). This CDR3 region has 15 residues. V lost 1 base, J lost 4 bases, and 2 bases stayed unmatched. The CDR3 loop reads CATSRGQGGYNEQFF. The DNA for the CDR3 is TGTGCCACCAGCAGAGGACAGGGGGGGTACAATGAGCAGTTCTTC. Full variable domain (outside the CDR3, taken from reference TRBV15 and TRBJ2-1): DAMVIQNPRYQVTQFGKPVTLSCSQTLNHNVMYWYQQKSSQAPKLLFHYYDKDFNNEADTPDNFQSRRPNTSFCFLDIRSPGLGDTAMYLCATSRGQGGYNEQFFGPGTRLTVL.

The chain carries TRBV29-1 and TRBJ1-4; perhaps TRBD1 as D (6 bases). This CDR3 spans 13 amino acids. CDR1 is SQVTM and CDR2 is ANQGSEA in the germline V gene. V was cut by 6 bases and J by 5 bases, with 13 bases left in between. Here the CDR3 DNA reads TGCAGCGTAAGAAGGGGGTACAATGAAAAACTGTTTTTT. Protein product: CSVRRGYNEKLFF.

This clonotype was observed many times. The chain links TRBV5-6 to TRBJ1-1, with D perhaps matching TRBD1 (5 bases). Germline V gives CDR1 SGHDT, CDR2 YYEEEE. There are 15 residues in the CDR3. Trimming cost V 4 bases and J 4 bases, with 17 bases left between them. The CDR3 nucleotides read TGTGCCAGCAGCCCCCCCGCAGGGCGGACCACTGAAGCTTTCTTT. This sequence encodes CASSPPAGRTTEAFF. The entire variable domain, with the rest obtained from reference TRBV5-6 and TRBJ1-1, is as follows: DAGVTQSPTHLIKTRGQQVTLRCSPKSGHDTVSWYQQALGQGPQFIFQYYEEEERQRGNFPDRFSGHQFPNYSSELNVNALLLGDSALYLCASSPPAGRTTEAFFGQGTRLTVV.

This clonotype has a handful of counts. This chain links TRBV14 with TRBJ2-1; TRBD1 agrees at 10 bases. The CDR3 is 19 amino acids. V shed 1 base and J 3 bases; nucleotides not matched to a gene: 12. CDR1 SGHDN and CDR2 FVKESK come from the germline V gene. In DNA, the CDR3 is TGTGCCAGCAGCCAAGTCTTCTTTCGTGACAGGGGGCGCTACAATGAGCAGTTCTTC. Translation: CASSQVFFRDRGRYNEQFF. Looking up the rest from reference TRBV14 and TRBJ2-1 gives the full variable domain: EAGVTQFPSHSVIEKGQTVTLRCDPISGHDNLYWYRRVMGKEIKFLLHFVKESKQDESGMPNNRFLAERTGGTYSTLKVQPAELEDSGVYFCASSQVFFRDRGRYNEQFFGPGTRLTVL.

In this sample, this clonotype turned up many times. This chain connects TRBV28 to TRBJ1-5; D may be TRBD1 (5 bases). Trimming pared 7 bases from V and 7 bases from J, leaving 17 bases between. Per the germline V gene, CDR1 is MDHEN and CDR2 is SYDVKM. The CDR3 contains 14 residues. CDR3 nucleotides: TGTGCCAGCAACACTTATTACAGGTCCCAGCCCCAGCATTTT. Translation gives CASNTYYRSQPQHF.

This clonotype has only a few counts. The rearrangement uses TRBV18 and TRBJ2-7; D might be TRBD2 (5 bases). Looked up from germline, CDR1 is KGHSH and CDR2 is LQKENI. The CDR3 extends over 15 amino acids. Trimming stripped 0 bases from V and 1 base from J, with 10 bases between. CDR3 region: CASSPPTTTSYEQYF. DNA for the CDR3: TGTGCCAGCTCACCACCCACGACTACGTCCTACGAGCAGTACTTC.

The chain joins TRBV12-3 or TRBV12-4 to TRBJ1-5, with D maybe TRBD1 (6 bases). This CDR3 is built from 15 residues. The V end was cut by 6 bases, the J end by 0 bases, with 12 bases between. CDR3 in amino acids: CASSLGQYSNQPQHF. DNA for the CDR3: TGTGCCAGCAGCCTCGGACAGTATAGCAATCAGCCCCAGCATTTT.

This clonotype was seen only a few times. The V gene is TRBV29-1, the J gene TRBJ1-2; D unresolved. The V end lost 0 bases, the J end lost 5 bases, and 7 bases lay between the germline ends. Germline assignment: CDR1 SQVTM and CDR2 ANQGSEA. The CDR3 has 12 residues. CDR3 coding DNA: TGCAGCGTTGAAGATGGAGGGTATGGCTACACCTTC. It encodes CSVEDGGYGYTF.

The V call is TRBV27, the J call TRBJ1-6; maybe TRBD1 (6 bases). The CDR3 extends over 15 amino acids. The V gene lost 3 bases and the J gene lost 11 bases, with 17 bases spanning the gap. CDR1 MNHEY and CDR2 SMNVEV come from the germline V gene (reference sequence). The CDR3, as DNA: TGTGCCAGCAGTTTGGGGGGAACAGGGTATACACCCCTCCACTTT. Protein sequence: CASSLGGTGYTPLHF.

As to this clonotype: A much larger clone is a single base away; this may be a read error. This chain joins TRBV4-3 and TRBJ2-5, with TRBD1 matching 7 bases. V shed 1 base, J shed 3 bases, and the junction held 2 bases outside the gene matches. Germline CDR1 is LGHNA and CDR2 is YSLEER. The CDR3 loop spans 14 amino acids. The CDR3 DNA is TGCGCCAGCAGCCAAGTGACAGGGAAAGAGACCCAGTACTTC. It codes for CASSQVTGKETQYF.

The chain joins TRBV29-1 to TRBJ1-2; the D is unclear. Germline V gives CDR1 SQVTM, CDR2 ANQGSEA. The CDR3 has 12 amino acids. Trimming took off 3 bases at V and 6 bases at J, with 11 bases between the two ends. The CDR3 spells CSVEAGPNGYTF. In nucleotides, the CDR3 is TGCAGCGTTGAGGCCGGGCCCAATGGCTACACCTTC.

The gene calls are TRBV9 and TRBJ2-3; TRBD2 might be the D (7 bases). V was shortened by 1 base and J by 5 bases, with 17 bases between the two germline ends. Germline V gene data show CDR1 as SGDLS and CDR2 as YYNGEE. The CDR3 runs to 16 residues. CDR3: CASSVSGGAVRDTQYF. The CDR3 region has the DNA TGTGCCAGCAGCGTAAGTGGGGGGGCCGTCAGAGATACGCAGTATTTT.